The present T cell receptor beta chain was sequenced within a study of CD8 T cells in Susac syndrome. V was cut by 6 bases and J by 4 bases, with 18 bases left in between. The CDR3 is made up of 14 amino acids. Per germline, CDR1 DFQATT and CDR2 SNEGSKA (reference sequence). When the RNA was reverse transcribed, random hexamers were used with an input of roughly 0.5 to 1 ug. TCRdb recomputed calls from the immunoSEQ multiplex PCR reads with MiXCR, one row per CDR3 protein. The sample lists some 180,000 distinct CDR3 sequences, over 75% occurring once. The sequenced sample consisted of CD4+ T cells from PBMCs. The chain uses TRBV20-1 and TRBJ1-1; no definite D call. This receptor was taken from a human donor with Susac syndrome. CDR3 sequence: CSAPLRGTGTEAFF. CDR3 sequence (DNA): TGCAGTGCCCCCCTACGGGGTACGGGCACTGAAGCTTTCTTT.